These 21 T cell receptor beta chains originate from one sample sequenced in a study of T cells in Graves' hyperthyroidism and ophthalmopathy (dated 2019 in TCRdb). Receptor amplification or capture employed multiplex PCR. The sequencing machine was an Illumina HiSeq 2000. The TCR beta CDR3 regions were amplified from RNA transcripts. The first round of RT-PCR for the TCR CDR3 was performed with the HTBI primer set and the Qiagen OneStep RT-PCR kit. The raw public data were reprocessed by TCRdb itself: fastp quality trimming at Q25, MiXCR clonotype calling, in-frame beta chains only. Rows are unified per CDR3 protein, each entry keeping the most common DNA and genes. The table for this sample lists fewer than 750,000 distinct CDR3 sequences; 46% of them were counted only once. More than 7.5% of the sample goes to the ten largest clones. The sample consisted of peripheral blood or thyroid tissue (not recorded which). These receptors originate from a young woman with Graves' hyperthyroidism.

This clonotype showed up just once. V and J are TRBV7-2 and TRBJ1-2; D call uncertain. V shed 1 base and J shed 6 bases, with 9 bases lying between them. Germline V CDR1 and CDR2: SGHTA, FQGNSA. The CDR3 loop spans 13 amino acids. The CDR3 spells CASSLVGGNGYTF. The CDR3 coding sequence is TGTGCCAGCAGCTTAGTCGGCGGGAATGGCTACACCTTC.

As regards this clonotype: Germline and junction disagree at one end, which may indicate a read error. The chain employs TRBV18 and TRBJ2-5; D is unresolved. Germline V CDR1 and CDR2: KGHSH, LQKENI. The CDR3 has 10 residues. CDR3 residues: CASSEEAQYF. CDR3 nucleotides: TGTGCCAGCTCAGAAGAGGCCCAGTACTTC.

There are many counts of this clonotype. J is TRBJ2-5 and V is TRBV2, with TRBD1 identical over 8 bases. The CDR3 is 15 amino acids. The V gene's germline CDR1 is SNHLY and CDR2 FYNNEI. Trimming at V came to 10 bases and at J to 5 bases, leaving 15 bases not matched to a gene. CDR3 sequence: CATIRSRGRGETQYF. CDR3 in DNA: TGTGCCACCATCCGCAGCAGGGGGCGCGGTGAGACCCAGTACTTC.

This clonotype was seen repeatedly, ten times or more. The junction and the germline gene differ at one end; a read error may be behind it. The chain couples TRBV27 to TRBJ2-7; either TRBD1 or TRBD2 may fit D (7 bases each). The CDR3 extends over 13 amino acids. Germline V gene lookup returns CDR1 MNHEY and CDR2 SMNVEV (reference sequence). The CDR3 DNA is TGTACCAGCAGCGGGGACAGCTCCTACGAGCAGTACTTC. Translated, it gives CTSSGDSSYEQYF.

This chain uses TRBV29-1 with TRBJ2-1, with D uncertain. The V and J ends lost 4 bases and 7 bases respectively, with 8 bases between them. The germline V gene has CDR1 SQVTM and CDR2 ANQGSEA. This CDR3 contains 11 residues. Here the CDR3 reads CSVVDGNEQFF. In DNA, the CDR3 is TGCAGCGTTGTGGATGGGAATGAGCAGTTCTTC.

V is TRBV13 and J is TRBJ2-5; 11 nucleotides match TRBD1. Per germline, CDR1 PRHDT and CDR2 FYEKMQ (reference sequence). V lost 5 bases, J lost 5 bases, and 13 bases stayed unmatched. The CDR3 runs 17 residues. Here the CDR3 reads CASSKIGTGGLGETQYF. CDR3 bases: TGTGCCAGCAGCAAAATCGGGACAGGGGGTCTAGGGGAGACCCAGTACTTC.

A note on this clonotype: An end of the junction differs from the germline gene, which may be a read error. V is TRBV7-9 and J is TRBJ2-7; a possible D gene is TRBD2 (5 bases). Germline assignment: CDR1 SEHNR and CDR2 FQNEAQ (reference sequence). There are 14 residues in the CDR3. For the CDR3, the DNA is TGTGCCGGCAGCTTAGTCGGCGGGTTCTACGAGCAGTACTTC. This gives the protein CAGSLVGGFYEQYF.

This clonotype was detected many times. CDR3 residues: CASSRGLAASYEQYF. The CDR3 region has the DNA TGCGCCAGCAGCCGGGGACTAGCGGCGTCGTACGAGCAGTACTTC. This chain connects TRBV4-3 to TRBJ2-7, with 11 bases matching TRBD2. In germline, CDR1 is LGHNA, CDR2 YSLEER. V was clipped by 4 bases and J by 4 bases; unmatched bases: 6. This CDR3 spans 15 amino acids.

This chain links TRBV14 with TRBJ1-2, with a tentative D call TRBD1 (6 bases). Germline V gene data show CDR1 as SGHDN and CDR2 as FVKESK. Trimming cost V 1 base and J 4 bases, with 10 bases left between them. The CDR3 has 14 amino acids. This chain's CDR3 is CASSQGGRGYGYTF. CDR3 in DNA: TGTGCCAGCAGCCAAGGGGGCAGGGGCTATGGCTACACCTTC. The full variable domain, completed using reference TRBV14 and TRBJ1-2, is EAGVTQFPSHSVIEKGQTVTLRCDPISGHDNLYWYRRVMGKEIKFLLHFVKESKQDESGMPNNRFLAERTGGTYSTLKVQPAELEDSGVYFCASSQGGRGYGYTFGSGTRLTVV.

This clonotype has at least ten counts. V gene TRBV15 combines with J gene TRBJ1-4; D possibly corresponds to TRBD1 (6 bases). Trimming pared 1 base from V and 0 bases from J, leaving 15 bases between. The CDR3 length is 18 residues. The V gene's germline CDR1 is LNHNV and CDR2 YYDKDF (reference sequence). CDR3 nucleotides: TGTGCCACCAGCAGAGTCCACCCGGACAGCGCAACTAATGAAAAACTGTTTTTT. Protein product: CATSRVHPDSATNEKLFF.

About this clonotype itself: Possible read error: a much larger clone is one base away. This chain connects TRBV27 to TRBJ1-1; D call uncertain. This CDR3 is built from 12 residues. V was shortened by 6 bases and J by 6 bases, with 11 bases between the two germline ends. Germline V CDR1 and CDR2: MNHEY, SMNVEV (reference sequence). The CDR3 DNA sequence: TGTGCCAGCAGCTCGAACATGGCTGAAGCTTTCTTT. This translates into CASSSNMAEAFF.

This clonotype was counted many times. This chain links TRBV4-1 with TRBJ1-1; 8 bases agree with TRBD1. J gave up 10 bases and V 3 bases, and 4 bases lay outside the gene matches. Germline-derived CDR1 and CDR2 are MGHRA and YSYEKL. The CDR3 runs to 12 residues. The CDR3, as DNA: TGCGCCAGCAGCCAGTCGGACAGGGCAGCTTTCTTT. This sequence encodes CASSQSDRAAFF.

The CDR3 protein is CASSFHSRLPGELFF. The CDR3 nucleotides read TGTGCCAGCAGCTTCCACAGCCGGCTACCCGGGGAGCTGTTTTTT. The chain recombines TRBV7-2 with TRBJ2-2; D call uncertain. The V and J ends lost 3 bases and 6 bases respectively, with 14 bases between them. Germline-derived CDR1 and CDR2 are SGHTA and FQGNSA. There are 15 residues in the CDR3.

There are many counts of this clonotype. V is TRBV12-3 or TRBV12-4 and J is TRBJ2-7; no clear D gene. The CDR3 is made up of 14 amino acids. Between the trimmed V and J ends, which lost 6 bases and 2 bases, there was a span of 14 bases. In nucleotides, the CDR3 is TGTGCCAGCAGGCCTGGGAAAGGTACCTACGAGCAGTACTTC. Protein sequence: CASRPGKGTYEQYF.

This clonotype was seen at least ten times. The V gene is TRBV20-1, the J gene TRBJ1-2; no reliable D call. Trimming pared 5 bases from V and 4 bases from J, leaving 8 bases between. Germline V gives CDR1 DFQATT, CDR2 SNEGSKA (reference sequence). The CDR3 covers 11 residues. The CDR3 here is CSAPVAYGYTF. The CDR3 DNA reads TGCAGTGCTCCCGTCGCCTATGGCTACACCTTC.

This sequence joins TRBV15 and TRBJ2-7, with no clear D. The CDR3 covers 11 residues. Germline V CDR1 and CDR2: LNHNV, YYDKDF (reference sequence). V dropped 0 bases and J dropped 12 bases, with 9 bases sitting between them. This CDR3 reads CATSRDRVLYF. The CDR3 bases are TGTGCCACCAGCAGAGATAGGGTCCTGTACTTC.

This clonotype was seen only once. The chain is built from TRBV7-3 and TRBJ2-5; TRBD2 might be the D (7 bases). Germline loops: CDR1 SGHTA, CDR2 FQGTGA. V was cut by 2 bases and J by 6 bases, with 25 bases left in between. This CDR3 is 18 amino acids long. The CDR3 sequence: CASSLFGLGAGDVKTQYF. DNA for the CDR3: TGTGCCAGCAGCTTATTCGGATTGGGGGCGGGAGATGTAAAGACCCAGTACTTC.

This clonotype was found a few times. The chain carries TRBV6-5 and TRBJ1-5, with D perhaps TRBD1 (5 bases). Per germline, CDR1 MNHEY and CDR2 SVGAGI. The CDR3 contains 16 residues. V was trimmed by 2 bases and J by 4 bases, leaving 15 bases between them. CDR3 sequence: CASSYTWGEGNQPQHF. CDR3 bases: TGTGCCAGCAGTTACACCTGGGGGGAGGGGAATCAGCCCCAGCATTTT.

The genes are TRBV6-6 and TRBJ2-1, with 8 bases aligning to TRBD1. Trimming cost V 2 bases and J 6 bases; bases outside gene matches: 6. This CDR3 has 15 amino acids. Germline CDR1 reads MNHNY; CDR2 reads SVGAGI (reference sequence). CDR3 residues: CASSYLPDRVNEQFF. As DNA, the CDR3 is TGTGCCAGCAGTTACCTACCGGACAGGGTCAATGAGCAGTTCTTC.

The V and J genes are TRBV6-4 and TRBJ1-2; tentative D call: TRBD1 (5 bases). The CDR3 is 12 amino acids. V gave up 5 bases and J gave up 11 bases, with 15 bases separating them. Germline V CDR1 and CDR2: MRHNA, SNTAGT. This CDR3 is CASSKGTSGYTF. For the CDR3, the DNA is TGTGCCAGCAGTAAAGGGACTAGCGGGTACACCTTC.

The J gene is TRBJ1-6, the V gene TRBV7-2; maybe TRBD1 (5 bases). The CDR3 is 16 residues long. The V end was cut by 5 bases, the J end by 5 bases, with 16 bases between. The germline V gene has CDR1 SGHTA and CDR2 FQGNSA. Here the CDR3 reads CASSPLEGSNNSPLHF. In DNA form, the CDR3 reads TGTGCCAGCAGCCCGCTAGAGGGGAGCAATAATTCACCCCTCCACTTT.